This passage covers 16 T cell receptor beta chains from one sample sequenced in a study of graft-versus-host responses after intestinal transplantation. Clones were read by immunoSEQ multiplex PCR, and TCRdb kept only the in-frame ones, dropping some. The sample lists roughly 90,000 clones, under 95% seen once, with under 6.5% in the top ten. The antigens for these receptors are not known. The material was unstimulated CD8+ T cells sorted from spleen or lymph node cells, obtained before intestinal transplant. These receptors were obtained from a human donor who received an intestinal transplant.

As concerns this clone: The junction departs from germline at one end; a sequencing error may be responsible. This sample includes further DNA sequences coding for the same CDR3. The rearrangement joins TRBV27 to TRBJ1-1; TRBD1 agrees at 7 bases. In germline, CDR1 is MNHEY, CDR2 SMNVEV (reference sequence). The CDR3 has 16 residues. CDR3 sequence: CASSLGGRGLHTEAFF. The CDR3 DNA is TGTGCCAGCAGTTTAGGGGGGAGGGGGCTGCACACCGAAGCTTTCTTT.

V usage is TRBV2 and J usage is TRBJ2-7; D is unresolved. Deletions cut 6 bases from V and 0 bases from J, with 18 bases between. The CDR3 runs to 16 residues. Germline V gene sequence: CDR1 SNHLY, CDR2 FYNNEI. The CDR3 spells CASRDPTTPSSYEQYF. DNA of the CDR3: TGTGCCAGCAGAGACCCTACCACGCCGAGCTCCTACGAGCAGTACTTC.

This sequence joins TRBV9 and TRBJ2-3; D tentatively reads TRBD1 or TRBD2 (5 bases each). Trimming removed 0 bases from V and 3 bases from J, with 11 bases in between. CDR1 is SGDLS, CDR2 YYNGEE, per germline. The CDR3 spans 15 residues. Here the CDR3 reads CASSVVGGWTDTQYF. The CDR3 DNA reads TGTGCCAGCAGCGTAGTTGGGGGATGGACAGATACGCAGTATTTT.

This chain uses TRBV27 with TRBJ2-2; D gene ambiguous. CDR1 is MNHEY and CDR2 is SMNVEV in the germline V gene (reference sequence). There are 13 residues in the CDR3. With 1 base removed from V and 3 bases from J, the gap between germline ends came to 3 bases. CDR3: CASSLWYTGELFF. The CDR3 DNA is TGTGCCAGCAGTTTATGGTACACCGGGGAGCTGTTTTTT.

The chain carries TRBV7-3 and TRBJ1-1, with D perhaps TRBD1 (5 bases). Between the trimmed V and J ends, which lost 5 bases and 5 bases, there was a span of 24 bases. Per germline, CDR1 SGHTA and CDR2 FQGTGA. The CDR3 is made up of 17 amino acids. The CDR3 DNA reads as TGTGCCAGCAGCACTCATCCTTGGGGCAGGTGGAGAACTGAAGCTTTCTTT. Its protein product is CASSTHPWGRWRTEAFF.

The rearrangement links TRBV5-1 to TRBJ1-1; 8 bases match TRBD1. The V and J ends lost 7 bases and 5 bases, in that order; junction bases with no gene match: 10. The CDR3 is 14 residues long. Germline V gives CDR1 SGHRS, CDR2 YFSETQ. CDR3: CASRPTGVTTEAFF. The CDR3 coding sequence is TGCGCCAGCCGACCGACAGGGGTGACGACTGAAGCTTTCTTT.

The rearrangement uses TRBV6-4 and TRBJ2-1, with TRBD2 identical over 10 bases. The germline V gene encodes CDR1 MRHNA and CDR2 SNTAGT. J lost 3 bases, V lost 2 bases, and 4 bases had no gene match. The CDR3 covers 16 residues. CDR3: CASSDGWTSGYNEQFF. CDR3 sequence (DNA): TGTGCCAGCAGTGACGGGTGGACTAGCGGCTACAATGAGCAGTTCTTC.

V and J are TRBV29-1 and TRBJ2-1, with D unclear. V gave up 3 bases and J gave up 10 bases, with 7 bases separating them. This CDR3 region has 10 residues. Germline V gives CDR1 SQVTM, CDR2 ANQGSEA. CDR3 region: CSVENQEQFF. CDR3 DNA: TGCAGCGTTGAGAATCAAGAGCAGTTCTTC.

The CDR3 sequence: CATHDNYEQYF. CDR3 bases: TGTGCCACCCACGACAACTACGAGCAGTACTTC. This chain joins TRBV6-1 and TRBJ2-7; unclear D gene. Germline V lookup: CDR1 MNHNS, CDR2 SASEGT. Trimming removed 10 bases from V and 3 bases from J, with 10 bases in between. The CDR3 loop spans 11 amino acids.

The rearrangement joins TRBV28 to TRBJ1-1, with 7 bases identical to TRBD1. This CDR3 region has 13 residues. J was trimmed by 3 bases and V by 5 bases; bases with no gene match: 3. Per germline, CDR1 MDHEN and CDR2 SYDVKM. The chain's CDR3 is CASSVGTDTEAFF. CDR3 nucleotides: TGTGCCAGCAGTGTTGGGACAGACACTGAAGCTTTCTTT.

The chain joins TRBV7-9 to TRBJ2-7; D unresolved. The V end was cut by 7 bases, the J end by 6 bases, with 10 bases between. This CDR3 is 11 amino acids long. Per germline, CDR1 SEHNR and CDR2 FQNEAQ (reference sequence). In DNA, the CDR3 is TGTGCCAGCAAGGGCGGTATCGAGCAGTACTTC. As protein: CASKGGIEQYF.

In this sample, this clone turned up once. The chain uses TRBV18 and TRBJ1-3, with D hard to call. This CDR3 has 20 amino acids. Germline-derived CDR1 and CDR2 are KGHSH and LQKENI. Trimming took off 4 bases at V and 0 bases at J, with 25 bases between the two ends. The CDR3 protein is CASSLGRGTFTSASGNTIYF. The CDR3 nucleotides read TGTGCCAGCTCACTAGGGCGAGGCACCTTTACTTCCGCCTCTGGAAACACCATATATTTT.

This chain uses TRBV6-1 with TRBJ1-2; TRBD1 is a possible D gene (5 bases). CDR1 is MNHNS and CDR2 is SASEGT in the germline V gene. V was clipped by 8 bases and J by 8 bases, with 21 bases between them. The CDR3 sequence is 14 residues long. The CDR3 loop reads CASARDGLLGGYTF. CDR3 coding DNA: TGTGCCAGCGCCCGGGACGGCCTACTAGGAGGCTACACCTTC.

The rearrangement uses TRBV6-5 and TRBJ2-3, with 8 positions matching TRBD2. CDR3 length: 15 residues. Germline values: CDR1 MNHEY, CDR2 SVGAGI. Trimming at V came to 1 base and at J to 6 bases, leaving 6 bases not matched to a gene. The CDR3 region has the DNA TGTGCCAGCAGTTACTTGCGGGGGGTATCGGATACGCAGTATTTT. It yields the protein CASSYLRGVSDTQYF.

This clone was recorded only once. V and J are TRBV11-2 and TRBJ2-5; D uncertain. The ends were cut back, 2 bases at V and 2 bases at J, with 9 bases in the middle. Germline CDR1 SGHAT, CDR2 FQNNGV. The CDR3 runs 14 residues. CDR3 amino acids: CASSLLGTQETQYF. The CDR3 DNA reads TGTGCCAGCAGCTTATTAGGAACACAAGAGACCCAGTACTTC.

This CDR3 reads CASSDGQLNEKLFF. CDR3 bases: TGTGCCAGCAGTGACGGACAGCTTAATGAAAAACTGTTTTTT. This rearrangement joins TRBV6-1 to TRBJ1-4, with a weak D call TRBD1 (6 bases). Germline loops: CDR1 MNHNS, CDR2 SASEGT. The CDR3 is made up of 14 amino acids. Trimming removed 3 bases at V and 4 bases at J, with 9 bases between.